The 10 T cell receptor beta chains below all came from one sample that was sequenced in a study of OX40 agonist ivuxolimab in advanced cancers. Sequencing used immunoSEQ multiplex PCR; TCRdb keeps in-frame clones, though not all of them. The sample holds about 50,000 clones, about 89% seen once. Here the sequenced sample was CD4+ or CD8+ T cells sorted from blood, taken in a trial of the OX40 agonist ivuxolimab. The receptors originated from an adult with an advanced solid tumor such as melanoma, head and neck, liver or kidney cancer.

This clone appeared once. An end of the junction differs from the germline gene, which may be a read error. This chain connects TRBV2 to TRBJ2-7, with 7 bases that match TRBD1. This CDR3 comprises 15 residues. The germline V gene has CDR1 SNHLY and CDR2 FYNNEI. The CDR3 loop is CASSQGTVGFYEQYF. Here the CDR3 DNA reads TGCGCCAGCAGCCAAGGGACAGTGGGGTTCTACGAGCAGTACTTC.

The chain employs TRBV4-1 and TRBJ1-5, with a tentative D call TRBD1 (6 bases). Germline loops: CDR1 MGHRA, CDR2 YSYEKL. The CDR3 is made up of 18 amino acids. V was shortened by 0 bases and J by 5 bases, with 20 bases between the two germline ends. The CDR3 sequence: CASSQERGGCGGDQPQHF. CDR3 DNA sequence: TGCGCCAGCAGCCAAGAAAGGGGGGGTTGCGGTGGCGATCAGCCCCAGCATTTT.

This chain connects TRBV6-6 to TRBJ2-2; D is unresolved. This CDR3 region has 14 residues. CDR1 MNHNY and CDR2 SVGAGI come from the germline V gene (reference sequence). The V and J ends lost 0 bases and 5 bases respectively, with 7 bases between them. The CDR3 DNA is TGTGCCAGCAGTTACTCGGGGTTAACCGGGGAGCTGTTTTTT. As protein: CASSYSGLTGELFF.

The genes are TRBV6-1 and TRBJ2-5; maybe TRBD2 (6 bases). Germline loops: CDR1 MNHNS, CDR2 SASEGT. Trimming removed 6 bases from V and 4 bases from J, with 12 bases in between. The CDR3 has 13 residues. The CDR3 spells CASRGGVGETQYF. The CDR3 region has the DNA TGTGCCAGCAGGGGAGGAGTGGGAGAGACCCAGTACTTC.

This chain links TRBV6-1 with TRBJ2-1, with D perhaps matching TRBD2 (6 bases). Trimming cost V 6 bases and J 3 bases, with 12 bases left between them. Looked up from germline, CDR1 is MNHNS and CDR2 is SASEGT. The length of the CDR3 is 14 residues. Here the CDR3 DNA reads TGTGCCAGCAGGGGGGGAGGCAGCTACAATGAGCAGTTCTTC. Protein: CASRGGGSYNEQFF.

The J gene is TRBJ2-3, the V gene TRBV4-2, with D unclear. The germline V gene has CDR1 LGHNA and CDR2 YNFKEQ. This CDR3 has 16 residues. Trimming left V 1 base short and J 0 bases short, with 11 bases between. The chain's CDR3 is CASSQGLLPSTDTQYF. CDR3 sequence (DNA): TGTGCCAGCAGCCAAGGGCTCCTACCTAGCACAGATACGCAGTATTTT.

The CDR3 bases are TGTGCCAGCAGCTTGGCCCATATTCGGAGGGAGTATGGCTACACCTTC. It is translated as CASSLAHIRREYGYTF. The rearrangement uses TRBV5-4 and TRBJ1-2; D unclear. Deletions cut 0 bases from V and 5 bases from J, with 17 bases between. The CDR3 is 16 amino acids. The V gene's germline CDR1 is SGHNT and CDR2 YYREEE (reference sequence).

V gene TRBV29-1 combines with J gene TRBJ1-2; 7 bases align to TRBD1. From germline, CDR1 is SQVTM and CDR2 ANQGSEA. The V and J ends lost 7 bases and 4 bases, in that order; junction bases with no gene match: 12. The CDR3 consists of 14 residues. CDR3 sequence (DNA): TGCAGCGCGGGTGTAACAGGGGCTCGCTATGGCTACACCTTC. Amino acids: CSAGVTGARYGYTF.

V usage is TRBV10-3 and J usage is TRBJ1-5; D is unclear. Germline V gene data show CDR1 as ENHRY and CDR2 as SYGVKD. This CDR3 region has 13 residues. The germline V and J ends were trimmed by 6 bases and 5 bases, with 11 bases remaining between them. CDR3 amino acids: CAIRGADDQPQHF. The CDR3 region has the DNA TGTGCCATCAGAGGTGCCGACGATCAGCCCCAGCATTTT.

The chain has TRBV10-2 and TRBJ1-2; 7 positions agree with TRBD1. This CDR3 has 16 amino acids. Unmatched junction bases numbered 18, after V lost 7 bases and J lost 7 bases. The germline V gene has CDR1 WSHSY and CDR2 SAAADI. This CDR3 is CASTDTLITGAGGYTF. CDR3 nucleotides: TGCGCCAGCACGGATACACTAATCACAGGGGCTGGTGGCTACACCTTC.